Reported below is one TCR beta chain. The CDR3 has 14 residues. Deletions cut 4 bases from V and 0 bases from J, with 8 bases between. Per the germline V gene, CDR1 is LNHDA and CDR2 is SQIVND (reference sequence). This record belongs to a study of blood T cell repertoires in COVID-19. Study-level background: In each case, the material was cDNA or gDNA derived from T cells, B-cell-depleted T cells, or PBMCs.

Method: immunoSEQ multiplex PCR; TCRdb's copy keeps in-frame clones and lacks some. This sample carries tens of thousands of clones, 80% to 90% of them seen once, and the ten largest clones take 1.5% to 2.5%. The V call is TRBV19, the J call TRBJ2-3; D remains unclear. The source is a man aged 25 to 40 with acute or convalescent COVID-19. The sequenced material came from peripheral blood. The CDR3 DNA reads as TGTGCCAGTAGTAGTCAAGCTAGCACAGATACGCAGTATTTT. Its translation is CASSSQASTDTQYF.